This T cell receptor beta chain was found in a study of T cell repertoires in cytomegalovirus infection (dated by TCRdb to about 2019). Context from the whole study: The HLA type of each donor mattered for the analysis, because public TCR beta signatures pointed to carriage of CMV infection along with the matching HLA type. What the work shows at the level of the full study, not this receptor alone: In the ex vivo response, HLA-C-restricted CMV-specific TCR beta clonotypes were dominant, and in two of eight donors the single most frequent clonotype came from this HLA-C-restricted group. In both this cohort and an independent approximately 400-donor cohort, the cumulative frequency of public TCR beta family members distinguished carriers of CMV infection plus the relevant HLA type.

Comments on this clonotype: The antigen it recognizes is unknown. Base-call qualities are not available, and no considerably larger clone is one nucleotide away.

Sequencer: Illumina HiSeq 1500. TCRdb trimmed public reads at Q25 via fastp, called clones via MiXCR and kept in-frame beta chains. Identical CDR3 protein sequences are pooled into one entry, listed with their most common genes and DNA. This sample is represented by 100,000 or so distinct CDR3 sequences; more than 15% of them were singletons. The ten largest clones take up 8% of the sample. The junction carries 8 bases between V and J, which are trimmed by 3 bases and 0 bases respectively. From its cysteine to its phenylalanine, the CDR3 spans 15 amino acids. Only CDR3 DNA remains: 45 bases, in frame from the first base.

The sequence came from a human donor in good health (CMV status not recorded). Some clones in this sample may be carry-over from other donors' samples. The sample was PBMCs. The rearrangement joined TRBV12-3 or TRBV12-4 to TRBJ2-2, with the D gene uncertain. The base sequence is TGTGCCAGCAGTTTCGGCAGCGCGAACACCGGGGAGCTGTTTTTT. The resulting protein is CASSFGSANTGELFF.